The rows below give T cell receptor beta chains drawn from one sample of a study of blood T cells in healthy people across ages. TCRdb reanalysed the 5' RACE reads using MiXCR and keeps one entry per CDR3 protein. The table has 920,000 or so distinct CDR3 sequences, 40% to 55% seen once. Sequenced material: blood. The receptors originated from a woman in her sixties or seventies in good health. The CDR3 runs from the conserved cysteine through the conserved F or W. Each record gives: clone size, V gene, D gene, J gene, CDR3 DNA, CDR3 protein. A D gene is named only where the DNA matches it firmly. Only some rows state a clone size, as once, few, many or a class for expanded clones.

clone size: -
V gene: TRBV6-2/TRBV6-3
D gene: -
J gene: TRBJ1-1
CDR3 DNA: TGTGCCAGCAGTTCCGCAGGGCCGGCTTTCTTT
CDR3 protein: CASSSAGPAFF

clone size: -
V gene: TRBV5-5
D gene: -
J gene: TRBJ2-3
CDR3 DNA: TGTGCCAGCGGCAGACTGCACACAGATACGCAGTATTTT
CDR3 protein: CASGRLHTDTQYF

clone size: -
V gene: TRBV29-1
D gene: -
J gene: TRBJ2-7
CDR3 DNA: TGCAGCGTTGGGTCCAGCTCCTACAATGAGCAGTACTTC
CDR3 protein: CSVGSSSYNEQYF

clone size: -
V gene: TRBV7-6
D gene: -
J gene: TRBJ2-7
CDR3 DNA: TGTGCCAGCAGCTCCGGGACCGCGGGCCTCGAGCAGTACTTC
CDR3 protein: CASSSGTAGLEQYF

clone size: -
V gene: TRBV4-1
D gene: -
J gene: TRBJ1-1
CDR3 DNA: TGCGCCAGCAGCCAAGTTCGTGGTGTGAACACTGAAGCTTTCTTT
CDR3 protein: CASSQVRGVNTEAFF

clone size: -
V gene: TRBV4-1
D gene: TRBD1
J gene: TRBJ2-4
CDR3 DNA: TGCGCCAGCAGCCTAGGCAGGACAGGGGACCAGTACTTC
CDR3 protein: CASSLGRTGDQYF

clone size: -
V gene: TRBV7-2
D gene: TRBD2
J gene: TRBJ2-7
CDR3 DNA: TGTGCCAGCCGACTAGCGGGTGAAGACGAGCAGTACTTC
CDR3 protein: CASRLAGEDEQYF

clone size: -
V gene: TRBV7-9
D gene: -
J gene: TRBJ1-1
CDR3 DNA: TGTGCCAGCAGTTCCGGGACCAATGAAGCTTTCTTT
CDR3 protein: CASSSGTNEAFF

clone size: -
V gene: TRBV10-3
D gene: -
J gene: TRBJ2-3
CDR3 DNA: TGTGTCATCGGGGCCCCACAAGATACGCAGTATTTT
CDR3 protein: CVIGAPQDTQYF

clone size: -
V gene: TRBV27
D gene: -
J gene: TRBJ2-5
CDR3 DNA: TGTGCCAGCAGTTTAGGGGTAGCCACCCAAGAGACCCAGTACTTC
CDR3 protein: CASSLGVATQETQYF

clone size: few
V gene: TRBV29-1
D gene: TRBD2
J gene: TRBJ2-1
CDR3 DNA: TGCAGCGTGAAAACCGGGACTAGCGGGAAGGGGCAGTTCTTC
CDR3 protein: CSVKTGTSGKGQFF

clone size: -
V gene: TRBV6-1
D gene: TRBD2
J gene: TRBJ2-5
CDR3 DNA: TGTGCCAGCCCTAGGACTAGCGGCGAGTGGGAGACCCAGTACTTC
CDR3 protein: CASPRTSGEWETQYF

clone size: -
V gene: TRBV20-1
D gene: TRBD2
J gene: TRBJ2-3
CDR3 DNA: TGCAGTGCTACCGCACTAGCGGGACTAGATACGCAGTATTTT
CDR3 protein: CSATALAGLDTQYF

clone size: once
V gene: TRBV20-1
D gene: -
J gene: TRBJ1-3
CDR3 DNA: TGCAGTGCTAGAGATAGGGGGGGCCCCTCTGGAAACACCATATATTTT
CDR3 protein: CSARDRGGPSGNTIYF

clone size: -
V gene: TRBV20-1
D gene: -
J gene: TRBJ1-5
CDR3 DNA: TGCAGTGCTAGCCCCCCCTCTAGCAATCAGCCCCAGCATTTT
CDR3 protein: CSASPPSSNQPQHF

clone size: few
V gene: TRBV27
D gene: -
J gene: TRBJ2-7
CDR3 DNA: TGTGCCAGCAGCAAGGGAGGCCAATTCTACGAGCAGTACTTC
CDR3 protein: CASSKGGQFYEQYF

clone size: many
V gene: TRBV5-1
D gene: -
J gene: TRBJ2-7
CDR3 DNA: TGCGCCAGCAGCTTGGCCGCTAGCCGCGAGCAGTACTTC
CDR3 protein: CASSLAASREQYF

clone size: -
V gene: TRBV24-1
D gene: -
J gene: TRBJ2-1
CDR3 DNA: TGTGCCACCAGTGACTCAAAGTACAATGAGCAGTTCTTC
CDR3 protein: CATSDSKYNEQFF

clone size: -
V gene: TRBV6-1
D gene: -
J gene: TRBJ2-6
CDR3 DNA: TGTGCCAGCAGCCCAACTCCCGTTCCCTCTGGGGCCAACGTCCTGACTTTC
CDR3 protein: CASSPTPVPSGANVLTF

clone size: few
V gene: TRBV3-1
D gene: TRBD1
J gene: TRBJ2-6
CDR3 DNA: TGTGCCAGCAGCCAGGTAACAGGGGGCGCATCTGGGGCCAACGTCCTGACTTTC
CDR3 protein: CASSQVTGGASGANVLTF

clone size: many
V gene: TRBV3-1
D gene: TRBD2
J gene: TRBJ2-4
CDR3 DNA: TGTGCCAGCAGCCAAGTAACAAGGCTAGCGGGAGGAGGAAACATTCAGTACTTC
CDR3 protein: CASSQVTRLAGGGNIQYF

clone size: few
V gene: TRBV27
D gene: TRBD2
J gene: TRBJ2-7
CDR3 DNA: TGTGCCAGCAGTTGGAGACTAGCGAACTCCTACGAGCAGTACTTC
CDR3 protein: CASSWRLANSYEQYF

clone size: -
V gene: TRBV11-2
D gene: -
J gene: TRBJ2-3
CDR3 DNA: TGTGCCAGCAGGGCGATCCGGCAGACCATAGATACGCAGTATTTT
CDR3 protein: CASRAIRQTIDTQYF

clone size: -
V gene: TRBV10-3
D gene: -
J gene: TRBJ2-3
CDR3 DNA: TGTGCCACCCAGTGGGTAAGCAGCACAGATACGCAGTATTTT
CDR3 protein: CATQWVSSTDTQYF

clone size: -
V gene: TRBV6-1
D gene: -
J gene: TRBJ2-3
CDR3 DNA: TGTGCCAGCAGTGAAATAGCGCCAGATACGCAGTATTTT
CDR3 protein: CASSEIAPDTQYF

clone size: once
V gene: TRBV15
D gene: TRBD2
J gene: TRBJ2-4
CDR3 DNA: TGTGCCACCAGCAGAGAGCGAGGGTCCAGCGGGAGGGCTTGGGGCATTCAGTACTTC
CDR3 protein: CATSRERGSSGRAWGIQYF

clone size: many
V gene: TRBV5-1
D gene: -
J gene: TRBJ1-2
CDR3 DNA: TGCGCCAGCAGCGGAGACTATGGCTACACCTTC
CDR3 protein: CASSGDYGYTF

clone size: -
V gene: TRBV7-8
D gene: -
J gene: TRBJ2-3
CDR3 DNA: TGTGCCAGCAGCCCCCCCGACGTGCGGAGCACAGATACGCAGTATTTT
CDR3 protein: CASSPPDVRSTDTQYF

clone size: -
V gene: TRBV10-3
D gene: TRBD2
J gene: TRBJ2-1
CDR3 DNA: TGTGCCATCAGCTCCGGGACTAGCGGGCAGCGGGCTTACAATGAGCAGTTCTTC
CDR3 protein: CAISSGTSGQRAYNEQFF

clone size: -
V gene: TRBV13
D gene: -
J gene: TRBJ2-5
CDR3 DNA: TGTGCCAGCAGCTCCAAGGGAGAGGCCTTGGAGACCCAGTACTTC
CDR3 protein: CASSSKGEALETQYF

clone size: -
V gene: TRBV4-1
D gene: -
J gene: TRBJ2-7
CDR3 DNA: TGCGCCAGCAGCCAAGGCCCCCTCGACGGGACCTACGAGCAGTACTTC
CDR3 protein: CASSQGPLDGTYEQYF